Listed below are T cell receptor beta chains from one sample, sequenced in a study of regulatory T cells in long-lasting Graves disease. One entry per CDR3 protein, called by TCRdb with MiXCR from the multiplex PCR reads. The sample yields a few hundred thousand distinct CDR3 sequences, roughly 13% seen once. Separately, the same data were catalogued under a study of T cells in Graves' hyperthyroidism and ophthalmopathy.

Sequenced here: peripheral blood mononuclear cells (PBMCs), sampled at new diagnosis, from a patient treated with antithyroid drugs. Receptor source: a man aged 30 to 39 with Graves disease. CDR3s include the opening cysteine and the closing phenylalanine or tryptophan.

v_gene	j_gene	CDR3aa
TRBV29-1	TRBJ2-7	CSVETGPHYEQYF
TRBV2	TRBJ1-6	CASKSERTYNSPLHF
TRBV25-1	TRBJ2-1	CASKDKGGVGEQFF
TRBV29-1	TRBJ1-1	CSVPPRNTEAFF
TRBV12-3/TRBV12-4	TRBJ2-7	CASSRQWSSYEQYF
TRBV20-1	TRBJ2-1	CSARGLARSYNEQFF
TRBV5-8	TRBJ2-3	CASSLGDGSTDTQYF
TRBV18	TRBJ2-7	CASSSRTGDHEQYF
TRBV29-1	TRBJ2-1	CSTPGQDYNEQFF
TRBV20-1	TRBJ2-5	CSASRSTGQGTQYF
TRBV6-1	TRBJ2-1	CASSREGWNEQFF
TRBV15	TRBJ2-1	CATSRPGLGPESSYNEQFF
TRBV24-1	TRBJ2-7	CATSEPDTYEQYF
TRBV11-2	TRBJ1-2	CASSLDGGVGGHGYTF
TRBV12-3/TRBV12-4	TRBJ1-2	CASSKGRVQYGYTF
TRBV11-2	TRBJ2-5	CASSLGTGSGETQYF
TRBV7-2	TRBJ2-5	CASSLLGREWETQYF
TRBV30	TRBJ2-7	CAWSVSGADYEQYF
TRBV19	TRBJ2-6	CASSTLRLTGANVLTF
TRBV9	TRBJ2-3	CASSVERGGTDTQYF
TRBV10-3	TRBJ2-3	CAISESSRGATDTQYF